The 23 T cell receptor beta chains below come from one sample, sequenced in a study of naive and memory T cell subsets. A UMI-containing oligonucleotide was joined by 3' ligation to the TCR cDNA template. Ligated cDNA underwent four rounds of PCR with nested alpha and beta constant region primers and SP2. TCRdb re-derived calls from the 5' RACE reads in MiXCR, one entry per CDR3 protein. Of about 48,000 distinct CDR3 sequences listed, 4.7% are singletons. The source is a female donor in good health.

This clonotype was seen ten or more times. This chain connects TRBV24-1 to TRBJ1-1; the D gene is possibly TRBD1 (5 bases). This CDR3 is built from 13 residues. Between the trimmed V and J ends, which lost 3 bases and 8 bases, there was a span of 12 bases. Germline lookup yields CDR1 KGHDR and CDR2 SFDVKD. The CDR3 nucleotides read TGTGCCACCAGTGATGTTGGGGCAGTCGAAGCTTTCTTT. As protein: CATSDVGAVEAFF.

This clonotype was seen many times. The CDR3 sequence: CASSLGQGTGYTF. DNA of the CDR3: TGTGCCAGCAGTTTGGGGCAGGGGACTGGCTACACCTTC. This chain links TRBV12-3 or TRBV12-4 with TRBJ1-2; maybe TRBD1 (6 bases). V dropped 3 bases and J dropped 7 bases, with 12 bases sitting between them. The CDR3 length is 13 residues.

The gene calls are TRBV5-5 and TRBJ2-3; 8 bases align to TRBD2. This CDR3 is built from 16 residues. Germline CDR1 reads SGHKS; CDR2 reads YYEKEE (reference sequence). J gave up 2 bases and V 5 bases, and 10 bases lay outside the gene matches. In nucleotides, the CDR3 is TGTGCCAGCAGATCCATAGCGGGAACTAACACAGATACGCAGTATTTT. The encoded protein is CASRSIAGTNTDTQYF.

The table lists this clonotype with many counts. This rearrangement joins TRBV7-2 to TRBJ1-1; tentatively, D is TRBD1 (5 bases). This CDR3 comprises 17 residues. Germline CDR1 reads SGHTA; CDR2 reads FQGNSA. With 0 bases removed from V and 7 bases from J, the gap between germline ends came to 21 bases. CDR3 nucleotide sequence: TGTGCCAGCAGCTTAGCCGGGGACGGGTGGGGCTCCTTTGAAGCTTTCTTT. As protein: CASSLAGDGWGSFEAFF.

The sample holds many counts of this clonotype. V usage is TRBV6-4 and J usage is TRBJ2-1; 7 nucleotides align to TRBD2. From germline, CDR1 is MRHNA and CDR2 SNTAGT. The CDR3 is made up of 13 amino acids. V was clipped by 3 bases and J by 4 bases; unmatched bases: 0. CDR3 sequence reads: CASSEAGYNEQFF. As DNA, the CDR3 is TGTGCCAGCAGTGAAGCGGGATACAATGAGCAGTTCTTC.

Many counts were recorded for this clonotype. The V and J genes are TRBV3-2 and TRBJ2-7; the D segment call TRBD1 is taken from the table without a DNA check. TRBV3-2 is a known pseudogene. The CDR3 totals 15 residues. In DNA form, the CDR3 reads TGTGCCAGCAGCCAAGATCCCAGGGGTGCTTACGAGCAGTACTTC. Its translation is CASSQDPRGAYEQYF.

Ten or more counts support this clonotype. V is TRBV28 and J is TRBJ2-7, with 13 bases that match TRBD2. Germline lookup yields CDR1 MDHEN and CDR2 SYDVKM. The trim removed 6 bases at V and 4 bases at J, leaving 9 bases unmatched. This CDR3 has 16 amino acids. The CDR3 coding sequence is TGTGCCAGCAGACAAGGACTAGCGGGAGTAGCGTACGAGCAGTACTTC. It specifies CASRQGLAGVAYEQYF.

This clonotype was found a few times. The V and J genes are TRBV11-2 and TRBJ2-5; D is ambiguous. There are 11 residues in the CDR3. Germline CDR1 SGHAT, CDR2 FQNNGV. Trimming cost V 5 bases and J 5 bases, with 6 bases left between them. The CDR3 sequence: CASSPHETQYF. CDR3 nucleotides: TGTGCCAGCAGCCCCCACGAGACCCAGTACTTC.

This clonotype was counted many times. The rearrangement joins TRBV6-1 to TRBJ2-2; D is possibly TRBD1 (7 bases). CDR3 size: 15 residues. V lost 5 bases and J 4 bases, leaving 14 bases between the germline ends. Germline CDR1 is MNHNS and CDR2 is SASEGT. CDR3 sequence: CASSSEGAGTGELFF. CDR3 DNA sequence: TGTGCCAGCAGTTCGGAGGGGGCCGGCACCGGGGAGCTGTTTTTT.

This clonotype was seen repeatedly, ten times or more. The chain is built from TRBV6-5 and TRBJ2-7; D could derive from TRBD1 or TRBD2 (6 bases each). The germline V and J ends were trimmed by 6 bases and 6 bases, with 15 bases remaining between them. The CDR3 extends over 13 amino acids. Germline V lookup: CDR1 MNHEY, CDR2 SVGAGI. CDR3 in amino acids: CASRPLEGGEQYF. DNA for the CDR3: TGTGCCAGCAGACCACTCGAGGGGGGCGAGCAGTACTTC.

This clonotype was seen at least ten times. The genes are TRBV11-2 and TRBJ2-3, with D maybe TRBD1 (6 bases). CDR1 and CDR2 (germline): SGHAT, FQNNGV. The CDR3 sequence is 15 residues long. Trimming shortened V by 4 bases and J by 5 bases, and 16 bases separated the two germline ends. CDR3 nucleotides: TGTGCCAGCAGCTCCTTACAGGGTGTTCTAGATACGCAGTATTTT. Translating gives CASSSLQGVLDTQYF. Looking up the rest from reference TRBV11-2 and TRBJ2-3 gives the full variable domain: EAGVAQSPRYKIIEKRQSVAFWCNPISGHATLYWYQQILGQGPKLLIQFQNNGVVDDSQLPKDRFSAERLKGVDSTLKIQPAKLEDSAVYLCASSSLQGVLDTQYFGPGTRLTVL.

This clonotype has only a few counts. J is TRBJ2-2 and V is TRBV28; 9 nucleotides agree with TRBD1. This CDR3 has 15 residues. CDR1 is MDHEN and CDR2 is SYDVKM in the germline V gene. J gave up 5 bases and V 3 bases, and 4 bases lay outside the gene matches. The CDR3 is CASSFEGQGTGELFF. The CDR3 region has the DNA TGTGCCAGCAGTTTTGAGGGACAGGGTACCGGGGAGCTGTTTTTT. Together with reference TRBV28 and TRBJ2-2, the CDR3 gives the full variable domain: DVKVTQSSRYLVKRTGEKVFLECVQDMDHENMFWYRQDPGLGLRLIYFSYDVKMKEKGDIPEGYSVSREKKERFSLILESASTNQTSMYLCASSFEGQGTGELFFGEGSRLTVL.

This clonotype was counted between two and nine times. A much larger clone lies one base from this, so it may be a read error. The chain recombines TRBV4-3 with TRBJ1-2; 10 bases map to TRBD1. Trimming removed 4 bases from V and 6 bases from J; junction bases left unmatched: 5. CDR1 LGHNA and CDR2 YSLEER come from the germline V gene. CDR3 length: 14 amino acids. The CDR3 is CASSRGQGDDGYTF. CDR3 DNA sequence: TGCGCCAGCAGCCGCGGACAGGGGGACGATGGCTACACCTTC.

The sample holds a few counts of this clonotype. The chain combines TRBV7-2 with TRBJ2-2; 15 positions agree with TRBD2. The CDR3 loop spans 17 amino acids. Germline CDR1 SGHTA, CDR2 FQGNSA. V lost 1 base and J lost 4; bases outside the gene matches: 1. DNA of the CDR3: TGTGCCAGCAGCTTAGTGGGACTAGCGGGAGGCACCGGGGAGCTGTTTTTT. It codes for CASSLVGLAGGTGELFF. The full variable domain, rest sourced from reference TRBV7-2 and TRBJ2-2, is GAGVSQSPSNKVTEKGKDVELRCDPISGHTALYWYRQSLGQGLEFLIYFQGNSAPDKSGLPSDRFSAERTGGSVSTLTIQRTQQEDSAVYLCASSLVGLAGGTGELFFGEGSRLTVL.

At least ten counts were recorded for this clonotype. The chain combines TRBV14 with TRBJ2-1, with 13 nucleotides matching TRBD2. Germline V gene lookup returns CDR1 SGHDN and CDR2 FVKESK. V lost 4 bases and J lost 0; bases outside the gene matches: 3. The CDR3 is 17 amino acids. The CDR3 sequence is CASSPWTSGSSYNEQFF. The CDR3 nucleotides read TGTGCCAGCAGCCCCTGGACTAGCGGGAGCTCCTACAATGAGCAGTTCTTC.

The sample holds many counts of this clonotype. This sequence joins TRBV6-1 and TRBJ1-1; perhaps TRBD1 as D (6 bases). Germline values: CDR1 MNHNS, CDR2 SASEGT. The CDR3 is made up of 14 amino acids. The ends were cut back, 2 bases at V and 5 bases at J, with 12 bases in the middle. CDR3 DNA sequence: TGTGCCAGCAGTGAACAACAGGGTTTGACTGAAGCTTTCTTT. Protein: CASSEQQGLTEAFF.

This clonotype was recorded at least ten times. The chain combines TRBV19 with TRBJ2-7, with D perhaps matching TRBD1 (7 bases). V was trimmed by 7 bases and J by 4 bases, leaving 17 bases between them. CDR1 is LNHDA and CDR2 is SQIVND in the germline V gene (reference sequence). This CDR3 region has 14 residues. The CDR3 sequence: CASIKGGGEYEQYF. CDR3 nucleotides: TGTGCCAGTATTAAAGGAGGGGGCGAGTACGAGCAGTACTTC.

This clonotype was observed at least ten times. The chain couples TRBV5-4 to TRBJ2-5; 12 bases align to TRBD2. The V gene end was trimmed by 3 bases and the J gene end by 7 bases; junction bases not matched to a gene: 7. Germline V gene lookup returns CDR1 SGHNT and CDR2 YYREEE (reference sequence). The CDR3 spans 15 residues. The DNA for the CDR3 is TGTGCCAGCAGCTCTAGCGGGAGGGAGCCAAGGACCCAGTACTTC. Translating gives CASSSSGREPRTQYF.

This clonotype appeared many times. The rearrangement joins TRBV6-5 to TRBJ2-7; 8 bases align to TRBD1. Per germline, CDR1 MNHEY and CDR2 SVGAGI. CDR3 length equals 14 residues. V trimming: 4 bases; J trimming: 5 bases; junction bases outside the gene matches: 7. The CDR3, as DNA: TGTGCCAGCAGTTCTCGGACAGGGCGCCACGAGCAGTACTTC. As protein: CASSSRTGRHEQYF.

Many counts were recorded for this clonotype. The chain links TRBV29-1 to TRBJ1-2; 10 positions agree with TRBD1. Looked up from germline, CDR1 is SQVTM and CDR2 is ANQGSEA. The junction had 14 bases not matched to a gene; V was cut back by 6 bases and J by 4 bases. CDR3 length equals 16 residues. The CDR3 nucleotides read TGCAGCGTGACCGGGACAGGGGTGGCGGTTGGCTATGGCTACACCTTC. This codes for CSVTGTGVAVGYGYTF.

This clonotype was seen ten or more times. The CDR3: CATSRPRAGAYEQYF. The CDR3 region has the DNA TGTGCCACCAGCAGACCTCGAGCGGGGGCCTACGAGCAGTACTTC. The chain combines TRBV15 with TRBJ2-7; 8 bases line up with TRBD2. Germline CDR1 LNHNV, CDR2 YYDKDF (reference sequence). This CDR3 has 15 amino acids. Trimming took 2 bases from V and 2 from J; bases not matched to a gene: 5.

The sample holds many counts of this clonotype. The rearrangement joins TRBV7-9 to TRBJ2-1, with TRBD1 matching 7 bases. Germline CDR1 is SEHNR and CDR2 is FQNEAQ (reference sequence). The CDR3 is 16 amino acids. The V segment lost 6 bases and the J segment 0 bases; nucleotides outside the gene matches: 8. CDR3 loop: CASRAQGTSSYNEQFF. In DNA form, the CDR3 reads TGTGCCAGCAGGGCACAGGGGACCAGCTCCTACAATGAGCAGTTCTTC.

This clonotype was counted ten times or more. The chain recombines TRBV5-1 with TRBJ2-5; TRBD1 matches at 7 bases. The CDR3 runs to 15 residues. The V segment lost 2 bases and the J segment 3 bases; nucleotides outside the gene matches: 7. In germline, CDR1 is SGHRS, CDR2 YFSETQ. CDR3: CASSFTGTVEETQYF. The CDR3, as DNA: TGCGCCAGCAGCTTTACCGGGACAGTGGAAGAGACCCAGTACTTC.